Detailed here is one T cell receptor beta chain. Its antigen remains undetermined. Base qualities are not recorded, but no much larger clone differs from it by a single base. CDR1 PRHDT and CDR2 FYEKMQ were looked up in the germline V gene (reference sequence). Here V drops 3 bases and J drops 4 bases, and the junction holds 10 bases not matched to any gene. The cysteine opens and the phenylalanine closes a CDR3 of 16 amino acids. This entry keeps only the CDR3 DNA: 48 bases, framed from base 1. This entry comes from a study of T cell responses to AZD1222 COVID-19 vaccine (dated by TCRdb to the early 2020s). Broadly, across the study: AZD1222 recipients with second doses at about 4 weeks or about 12 weeks were pooled, because spike-specific TCR depth and breadth did not differ between schedules. A total of 233 trial participants underwent TCR sequencing, of whom nearly 210 had received two doses of AZD1222 and approximately 25 had received two doses of the MenACWY control vaccine. Trial participants were enrolled into age subgroups of 18-55, 56-69 and 70-plus years, which contained approximately 150, 30 and 60 TCR-sequenced participants, respectively.

The CDR3 regions of human TCRbeta chains were analyzed by immunosequencing. Per the authors' processing: Repertoire TCRs were matched against a reference library of SARS-CoV-2-specific TCRs generated with the MIRA antigen-specificity platform. Breadth meant the fraction of unique TCRs that were SARS-CoV-2-associated, whereas depth meant the fraction of total T cells that were SARS-CoV-2-associated. Using the MIRA data, each spike-specific TCR was mapped to the spike region that the TCR reacts to and placed in a CD4 or CD8 class. Log10-transformed breadth and depth values were compared by one-way ANOVA with Sidak's multiple comparisons tests. As stored in TCRdb, this immuneACCESS dataset retains in-frame rearrangements with V and J assigned. A fraction of the clones does not appear; measured against another copy, unresolved V genes explain less than half of the discrepancy, and the remainder lacks a known reason. V, J and clone size are taken as reported in that table, and D and trimming were inferred from the DNA itself. The sample table records 84,000 or so clones; approximately 89% of these occur just once. The top ten hold 2% to 2.5% of the sample.

Beyond this particular receptor, the publication reports: The 56-69-year group was small, and its depth increase did not reach significance, likely because of low power. Spike-specific TCR breadth and depth rose significantly after two AZD1222 doses compared with day 0 and with MenACWY recipients. Reportedly, almost half of the unique spike-specific TCRs recognized epitopes lying outside the regions that are mutated in the B.1.351 and B.1.1.7 variants. Because no day 14 peak-response samples were available, repertoires were characterized only after the peak T cell response. Participants were mostly white British, with more females than males. The authors suggested clonal diversity may have been underestimated. Only six AZD1222 recipients were SARS-CoV-2 seropositive at baseline, limiting conclusions about previously exposed vaccinees. Vaccine-associated CD4 TCRs spanned the whole spike protein, with dominant responses in regions 160-218 and 743-854.

Taken with the paper, the label for time point translates to: baseline before first vaccination. Vaccinee samples came from UK trials COV001 and COV002, including a single-blind randomized controlled phase 2/3 trial of AZD1222 (ChAdOx1 nCoV-19) in healthy adults. Trial participant PBMC samples were collected at day 0 and day 28 after the second dose for TCRbeta chain sequencing. This material consisted of peripheral blood, taken on day 0 of AZD1222 vaccination. This clonotype was obtained from an adult in good health. The rearrangement joined TRBV13 to TRBJ2-3; TRBD2 matches 7 bases in the middle. The nucleotide sequence is given as TGTGCCAGCAGCTTTCGACTAGCTTGGGGTGCAGATACGCAGTATTTT. Its protein product is CASSFRLAWGADTQYF.